One and the same sample provided the 17 T cell receptor beta chains below, sequenced in a study of T cell responses to AZD1222 COVID-19 vaccine. The data were produced by immunoSEQ multiplex PCR, yet TCRdb's version contains in-frame clones alone and is incomplete. The data contain some 120,000 clones, approximately 91% of them seen just once; the ten biggest clones take up about 27%. The input for sequencing was peripheral blood, taken on day 0 of AZD1222 vaccination. These receptors came from an adult in good health.

In its sample, this clone was seen a few times. This chain uses TRBV6-2 or TRBV6-3 with TRBJ1-1; D perhaps matches TRBD1 (5 bases). From germline, CDR1 is MNHEY and CDR2 SVGEGT. CDR3 length: 18 amino acids. Trimming left V 4 bases short and J 1 base short, with 22 bases between. This CDR3 is CASSSRTIRGPRNTEAFF. Here the CDR3 DNA reads TGTGCCAGCAGTTCACGGACTATAAGGGGACCCCGGAACACTGAAGCTTTCTTT.

The gene calls are TRBV19 and TRBJ1-5, with 7 bases matching TRBD1. V lost 6 bases and J lost 6; bases outside the gene matches: 5. CDR3 length: 13 amino acids. Germline V gene lookup returns CDR1 LNHDA and CDR2 SQIVND (reference sequence). The chain's CDR3 is CASSEGAGQPQHF. The CDR3, as DNA: TGTGCCAGTAGCGAGGGGGCAGGTCAGCCCCAGCATTTT.

The rearrangement joins TRBV2 to TRBJ1-5; D ambiguous. The CDR3 has 14 amino acids. Germline V lookup: CDR1 SNHLY, CDR2 FYNNEI. V lost 6 bases and J lost 5, with 14 bases in between. CDR3 nucleotide sequence: TGTGCCAGCAGGGATGGGATTTTGTATCAGCCCCAGCATTTT. Protein product: CASRDGILYQPQHF.

This clone appeared a few times. J is TRBJ1-2 and V is TRBV25-1, with 7 bases matching TRBD1. The CDR3 consists of 13 residues. Germline values: CDR1 MGHDK, CDR2 SYGVNS. Trimming took 6 bases from V and 4 from J; bases not matched to a gene: 5. The CDR3 is CASSQTGTYGYTF. CDR3 coding DNA: TGTGCCAGCAGCCAGACAGGGACCTATGGCTACACCTTC.

V is TRBV7-8 and J is TRBJ1-1; D might be TRBD1 (5 bases). CDR1 and CDR2 (germline): SGHVS, FQNEAQ. This CDR3 has 15 amino acids. The V end was cut by 1 base, the J end by 4 bases, with 13 bases between. The CDR3 nucleotides read TGTGCCAGCAGCTTAGGGGCAGGAGGGACCACTGAAGCTTTCTTT. Translation gives CASSLGAGGTTEAFF.

V usage is TRBV5-4 and J usage is TRBJ2-5; D is perhaps TRBD2 (6 bases). Germline V gene data show CDR1 as SGHNT and CDR2 as YYREEE (reference sequence). Trimming shortened V by 3 bases and J by 2 bases, and 14 bases separated the two germline ends. The CDR3 spans 15 residues. CDR3 nucleotides: TGTGCCAGCAGCTCCCCCCCGGGGGTACAAGAGACCCAGTACTTC. Translation: CASSSPPGVQETQYF.

The rearrangement uses TRBV7-9 and TRBJ1-4; D ambiguous. The CDR3 totals 15 residues. The V gene's germline CDR1 is SEHNR and CDR2 FQNEAQ (reference sequence). With 5 bases removed from V and 7 bases from J, the gap between germline ends came to 17 bases. The DNA for the CDR3 is TGTGCCAGCAGCCCCTTCGAGGGTTCGGGTGAAAAACTGTTTTTT. It is translated as CASSPFEGSGEKLFF.

The V gene is TRBV3-1 (or the pseudogene TRBV3-2), the J gene TRBJ2-1; the D is unclear. V was cut by 3 bases and J by 10 bases, with 10 bases left in between. Germline-derived CDR1 and CDR2 are LGHDT and YNNKEL (reference sequence). The CDR3 length is 12 residues. CDR3 loop: CASSHSVAEQFF. The CDR3 DNA is TGTGCCAGCAGCCATTCCGTGGCAGAGCAGTTCTTC.

The CDR3 is CASSLGGQNIQYF. DNA for the CDR3: TGCGCCAGCAGCTTGGGTGGGCAAAACATTCAGTACTTC. This chain joins TRBV5-1 and TRBJ2-4; no reliable D call. V lost 0 bases to trimming and J lost 5 bases, with 6 bases between them. CDR1 and CDR2 (germline): SGHRS, YFSETQ. The CDR3 consists of 13 residues.

The chain uses TRBV5-1 and TRBJ1-2, with 7 bases identical to TRBD1. V shed 4 bases and J 6 bases; nucleotides not matched to a gene: 12. Germline assignment: CDR1 SGHRS and CDR2 YFSETQ. The CDR3 spans 15 residues. The DNA for the CDR3 is TGCGCCAGCAGCCCCAGGGGGGCGCAGGCGGATGGCTACACCTTC. Protein product: CASSPRGAQADGYTF.

This clone appeared a single time. The rearrangement links TRBV24-1 to TRBJ2-5; D gene ambiguous. The CDR3 is 13 amino acids. Germline CDR1 reads KGHDR; CDR2 reads SFDVKD. Trimming removed 5 bases at V and 3 bases at J, with 9 bases between. Here the CDR3 reads CATSARFKETQYF. In DNA form, the CDR3 reads TGTGCCACCAGTGCGAGGTTTAAAGAGACCCAGTACTTC.

This rearrangement joins TRBV30 to TRBJ2-3; D assignment may be TRBD1 or TRBD2 (5 bases each). The germline V and J ends were trimmed by 3 bases and 1 base, with 8 bases remaining between them. In germline, CDR1 is GTSNPN, CDR2 SVGIG (reference sequence). The CDR3 extends over 13 amino acids. CDR3 region: CAWSRGRTDTQYF. In nucleotides, the CDR3 is TGTGCCTGGAGCCGGGGCCGCACAGATACGCAGTATTTT.

Turning to this clone: Other DNA variants within this sample encode the same CDR3. The chain combines TRBV30 with TRBJ2-5; 7 bases match TRBD2. The V and J ends lost 0 bases and 5 bases, in that order; junction bases with no gene match: 0. The CDR3 has 12 amino acids. The germline CDR1 and CDR2 sequences are GTSNPN and SVGIG (reference sequence). The CDR3 loop reads CAWSVGGETQYF. CDR3 coding DNA: TGTGCCTGGAGTGTGGGGGGGGAGACCCAGTACTTC.

The chain links TRBV7-8 to TRBJ2-2; TRBD1 agrees at 9 bases. J lost 5 bases, V lost 4 bases, and 5 bases had no gene match. Germline CDR1 and CDR2: SGHVS and FQNEAQ. There are 15 residues in the CDR3. The CDR3 DNA reads TGTGCCAGCAGCTCAGGACAGGGGTGGACCGGGGAGCTGTTTTTT. It translates to CASSSGQGWTGELFF.

The chain joins TRBV5-6 to TRBJ2-2; D remains ambiguous. There are 13 residues in the CDR3. Germline assignment: CDR1 SGHDT and CDR2 YYEEEE. V was cut by 0 bases and J by 6 bases, with 6 bases left in between. The CDR3 nucleotides read TGTGCCAGCAGCTTGGGTTGGCCCGGGGAGCTGTTTTTT. It codes for CASSLGWPGELFF.

The CDR3 sequence: CASSLVPQETQYF. CDR3 coding DNA: TGCGCCAGCAGCTTAGTCCCGCAAGAGACCCAGTACTTC. The chain links TRBV5-1 to TRBJ2-5; D gene unclear. The CDR3 consists of 13 residues. In germline, CDR1 is SGHRS, CDR2 YFSETQ. V was clipped by 2 bases and J by 2 bases, with 7 bases between them.

A single count supports this clone. The chain has TRBV6-5 and TRBJ1-5; TRBD1 might be the D (5 bases). CDR1 MNHEY and CDR2 SVGAGI come from the germline V gene. This CDR3 region has 14 residues. The ends were cut back, 6 bases at V and 4 bases at J, with 13 bases in the middle. The CDR3 spells CASSTDKLNQPQHF. In DNA form, the CDR3 reads TGTGCCAGCAGCACGGACAAATTGAATCAGCCCCAGCATTTT.